This TCR beta chain is drawn from a study of CXCR3-negative and CXCR3-positive naive CD8 T cells (dated by TCRdb to between 2018 and 2020). Regarding the research as a whole: In total, roughly 130 million TRB reads were obtained, corresponding to roughly 1.5 +/- 0.3 million reads per library. For the TRBV-TRBJ cluster analysis, the naive subsets came from roughly 5 donors, while the memory cells came from 3 donors. Diversity and physicochemical repertoire analyses covered over 10 donors pooled from two independent experiments. Overall study results and their limits: TRBV-TRBJ usage was similar between naive CXCR3-negative and CXCR3-positive cells from the same donor, while memory cells showed distinct patterns. Freshly isolated PBMCs were used for most assays because CXCR3 expression partially decreased after cryopreservation. Compared with CXCR3-negative naive cells, CXCR3-positive naive cells had TRB CDR3s with higher hydrophobicity (lower Kidera factor 4), lower energy, and higher strength and volume indices. Both naive subsets had comparably high repertoire diversity, while memory CD8+ T cells had much lower repertoire diversity. Because surface CD5, which is linked to self-reactivity in mice, was comparable between the naive subsets, TCR interaction strength was also inferred from TRB CDR3 physicochemical properties.

Taken from cysteine to phenylalanine, the CDR3 has 11 residues. DNA was not recorded. The germline V gene encodes CDR1 SQVTM and CDR2 ANQGSEA. The instrument given in TCRdb is NextSeq 550. The Human TCR Profiling Kit (MiLaboratory) was used to make UMI-labeled 5' RACE TRB cDNA libraries. The full amount of extracted RNA was used for cDNA synthesis, and the full amount of resulting cDNA was used for PCR amplification. Libraries were prepared in parallel with an identical number of PCR cycles. The original pipeline was this. With a minimum of two reads required per UMI, MIGEC and MiXCR pulled out about 53,000 +/- 10,000 unique UMI-labeled TRB cDNA molecules from each library. On average, roughly 40,000 +/- 10,000 functional in-frame TRB CDR3 nucleotide clonotypes lacking stop codons were found per library. After downsampling to 5000 UMI-labeled TRB molecules per sample, diversity metrics, including normalized Shannon-Wiener and Chao1, were computed in VDJtools. VDJtools computed clonotype-size-weighted physicochemical properties of the central five CDR3 residues: interaction energy, strength, volume and Kidera factor 4. TCRdb reprocessed the sequencing reads and holds a single record per CDR3 protein sequence, with no DNA. The V and J calls come from TCRdb's annotation, not from the publication. The sample table records about 120,000 distinct CDR3 sequences. The biggest ten clones account for about 0.48% of the sample.

As regards this clonotype: Its binding antigen is unknown.

Each CD8+ T cell subset was flow-sorted in triplicate, with roughly 300,000 cells per subset placed directly into RLT lysis buffer. To exclude memory contaminants, naive CD8+ T cells were stringently defined as CD45RO-CCR7+CD27+CD95-. Standard density gradient centrifugation was used to isolate peripheral blood mononuclear cells from buffy coats. A FACSAria III was used to flow-sort naive CXCR3-negative and CXCR3-positive CD8+ T cells. Total RNA was extracted from sorted cells using an RNeasy Mini Kit. The sequence came from a human donor in good health. Some clones in this sample may be carry-over from other donors' samples. Recombination joined TRBV29-1 with TRBJ2-5; TCRdb reports TRBD1, a call that lacks DNA to check it against. Sequencing used naive CXCR3- CD8+ T cells from blood. Explained via the paper, the cell subset or site label denotes: CD45RO-CCR7+CD27+CD95- naive CD8+ T cells lacking CXCR3 (TNR3-). The CDR3 sequence is CSVTRGETQYF.